The 23 T cell receptor beta chains given below trace back to one sample, sequenced in a study of molecular identifiers for immune sequencing clone quantification (dated by TCRdb to the late 2010s). Library construction relied on PCR. TCRdb names Illumina HiSeq 4000 as the instrument used. In-frame beta chains were kept once TCRdb had trimmed the public reads at Q25 with fastp and called clones with MiXCR. Rows matching on CDR3 protein sequence are summarized as one entry with the most common DNA and genes. The sample table records 300,000 to 350,000 distinct CDR3 sequences; about 20% of these occur just once. The top ten clonotypes cover more than 0.8% of the sample. Sequencing input: naive CD8+ T cells from blood, with Jurkat cell RNA spiked in. The sample's cell subset or site label, in plain terms: FACS-sorted CD8+CD4-CCR7+CD45RA+ naive T cells. Receptors originate from a human donor in good health. Some libraries in this study had Jurkat cell RNA spiked in.

In regard to this clonotype: Since the CDR3 does not end with the conserved phenylalanine or tryptophan, this likely comes from a read error. This chain connects TRBV6-5 to TRBJ2-7; 11 nucleotides line up with TRBD1. CDR3 size: 13 residues. From germline, CDR1 is MNHEY and CDR2 SVGAGI. J gave up 2 bases and V 7 bases, and 1 base lay outside the gene matches. CDR3 amino acids: CASKGQGAYEQYS. The CDR3 DNA is TGTGCCAGCAAGGGACAGGGGGCCTACGAGCAGTACTCC.

There are a few counts of this clonotype. This chain uses TRBV4-2 with TRBJ2-7; D uncertain. Trimming took 0 bases from V and 3 from J, leaving 18 bases between them. CDR1 and CDR2 (germline): LGHNA, YNFKEQ. The CDR3 length is 17 residues. As DNA, the CDR3 is TGTGCCAGCAGCCAAGATCTTCCGGGCCTCTTATTCTACGAGCAGTACTTC. Translation gives CASSQDLPGLLFYEQYF.

In regard to this clonotype: This may come from a read error, since a much larger clone is one base off. V gene TRBV4-1 combines with J gene TRBJ1-4, with 7 bases identical to TRBD1. The length of the CDR3 is 16 residues. With V trimmed by 4 bases and J by 7 bases, 12 bases remained unmatched. CDR1 is MGHRA, CDR2 YSYEKL, per germline. The CDR3 bases are TGCGCCAGCAGCCCCCTAGGACAGGAGATTAGTGAAAAACTGTTTTTT. Protein product: CASSPLGQEISEKLFF.

This clonotype was found many times. This chain links TRBV6-6 with TRBJ2-7, with D perhaps TRBD2 (6 bases). The CDR3 has 13 amino acids. CDR1 and CDR2 from the germline V gene are MNHNY and SVGAGI (reference sequence). Trimming took off 7 bases at V and 4 bases at J, with 14 bases between the two ends. CDR3 nucleotides: TGTGCCAGCAAGGAGGATAGCGGTTACGAGCAGTACTTC. Translating gives CASKEDSGYEQYF.

V and J are TRBV29-1 and TRBJ2-1, with D uncertain. Per germline, CDR1 SQVTM and CDR2 ANQGSEA. The CDR3 contains 12 residues. The ends were cut back, 4 bases at V and 7 bases at J, with 11 bases in the middle. The CDR3 coding sequence is TGCAGCGTTGTAGAAATGGGGAATGAGCAGTTCTTC. Its protein product is CSVVEMGNEQFF.

In its sample, this clonotype was seen many times. V usage is TRBV27 and J usage is TRBJ1-1; 8 bases align to TRBD1. The CDR3 is made up of 16 amino acids. The V gene's germline CDR1 is MNHEY and CDR2 SMNVEV (reference sequence). The V gene end was trimmed by 7 bases and the J gene end by 0 bases; junction bases not matched to a gene: 10. This CDR3 reads CASTNRGAYMNTEAFF. CDR3 DNA: TGTGCCAGCACCAACAGGGGGGCCTATATGAACACTGAAGCTTTCTTT.

Notes on this clonotype: Given a much more abundant clone one base away, this may be a read error. The rearrangement links TRBV20-1 to TRBJ2-3; 7 bases fit TRBD2. V trimming: 6 bases; J trimming: 2 bases; junction bases outside the gene matches: 11. Germline loops: CDR1 DFQATT, CDR2 SNEGSKA (reference sequence). CDR3 size: 15 residues. Here the CDR3 DNA reads TGCAGTGCCGTCTCACCTAGCGGCTACACAGATACGCAGTATTTT. Amino acids: CSAVSPSGYTDTQYF.

The rearrangement uses TRBV27 and TRBJ2-7, with 7 bases that match TRBD1. The CDR3 spans 14 residues. Germline V CDR1 and CDR2: MNHEY, SMNVEV (reference sequence). The ends lost 7 bases at V and 0 bases at J; junction bases unmatched: 6. CDR3 DNA sequence: TGTGCCAGCAAGGGCAAGGGGGCCTCCTACGAGCAGTACTTC. Encoded protein: CASKGKGASYEQYF.

This clonotype was picked up one time. This may stem from a read error, because a much larger clone lies one nucleotide away. This chain links TRBV9 with TRBJ1-1; no clear D gene. The CDR3 has 13 amino acids. Germline V gene lookup returns CDR1 SGDLS and CDR2 YYNGEE. The V and J ends lost 0 bases and 4 bases respectively, with 7 bases between them. The CDR3 nucleotides read TGTGCCAGCAGCGTAGCGTCAAGCACTGAAGCTTTCTTT. Translating it yields CASSVASSTEAFF.

This clonotype was observed many times. The chain joins TRBV7-6 to TRBJ2-3; tentatively, D is TRBD2 (7 bases). Trimming removed 2 bases at V and 2 bases at J, with 11 bases between. The length of the CDR3 is 15 residues. The germline V gene has CDR1 SGHVS and CDR2 FNYEAQ. The CDR3 reads CASSLPGDYTDTQYF. The CDR3 DNA is TGTGCCAGCAGCTTACCAGGGGACTACACAGATACGCAGTATTTT. The complete variable domain, with remaining parts taken from reference TRBV7-6 and TRBJ2-3, reads GAGVSQSPRYKVTKRGQDVALRCDPISGHVSLYWYRQALGQGPEFLTYFNYEAQQDKSGLPNDRFSAERPEGSISTLTIQRTEQRDSAMYRCASSLPGDYTDTQYFGPGTRLTVL.

This clonotype was observed at least ten times. The CDR3 protein is CASTSFWAGSGANVLTF. The CDR3 DNA reads as TGTGCCAGCACCTCCTTCTGGGCCGGTTCTGGGGCCAACGTCCTGACTTTC. This chain connects TRBV6-5 to TRBJ2-6; no firm D call. V shed 7 bases and J shed 1 base, with 17 bases lying between them. CDR1 is MNHEY, CDR2 SVGAGI, per germline. CDR3 length: 17 residues.

This clonotype came up many times. This chain connects TRBV28 to TRBJ2-7, with D unclear. Trimming stripped 6 bases from V and 3 bases from J, with 9 bases between. The CDR3 totals 12 residues. CDR1 and CDR2 from the germline V gene are MDHEN and SYDVKM. This CDR3 reads CASSTLGYEQYF. The CDR3 DNA sequence: TGTGCCAGCAGCACCCTTGGCTACGAGCAGTACTTC. Together with reference TRBV28 and TRBJ2-7, the CDR3 gives the full variable domain: DVKVTQSSRYLVKRTGEKVFLECVQDMDHENMFWYRQDPGLGLRLIYFSYDVKMKEKGDIPEGYSVSREKKERFSLILESASTNQTSMYLCASSTLGYEQYFGPGTRLTVT.

In regard to this clonotype: An end of the junction differs from the germline gene, which may be a read error. The rearrangement links TRBV30 to TRBJ2-2, with TRBD2 as a possible D gene (5 bases). CDR1 and CDR2 from the germline V gene are GTSNPN and SVGIG (reference sequence). The CDR3 consists of 12 residues. The CDR3 region is CACYGVTGELVF. The CDR3 region has the DNA TGTGCCTGCTATGGCGTCACCGGGGAGCTGGTTTTT.

This clonotype appeared many times. The V call is TRBV25-1, the J call TRBJ1-1, with a weak D call TRBD1 (6 bases). V was pared by 5 bases and J by 0 bases, with 16 bases between. This CDR3 comprises 16 residues. Germline values: CDR1 MGHDK, CDR2 SYGVNS. The DNA for the CDR3 is TGTGCCAGCAGTAATTTCGGACGGGACATGAACACTGAAGCTTTCTTT. Protein sequence: CASSNFGRDMNTEAFF.

The sample holds many counts of this clonotype. This chain joins TRBV12-3 or TRBV12-4 and TRBJ1-1; unclear D gene. Trimming removed 7 bases from V and 0 bases from J, with 24 bases in between. This CDR3 comprises 18 residues. The CDR3 nucleotides read TGTGCCAGCACTTCCGTTGGGGTGAGGGAATCGATGAACACTGAAGCTTTCTTT. Protein sequence: CASTSVGVRESMNTEAFF.

V gene TRBV3-1 combines with J gene TRBJ2-1, with 12 bases that match TRBD2. Germline lookup yields CDR1 LGHDT and CDR2 YNNKEL (reference sequence). The length of the CDR3 is 15 residues. V dropped 7 bases and J dropped 7; count of bases not matched to a gene: 8. CDR3 loop: CASNVLAGGVNEQFF. For the CDR3, the DNA is TGTGCCAGCAACGTTCTAGCGGGAGGGGTAAATGAGCAGTTCTTC.

V gene TRBV6-2 or TRBV6-3 combines with J gene TRBJ1-5; tentatively, D is TRBD1 (5 bases). The CDR3 covers 13 residues. Per the germline V gene, CDR1 is MNHEY and CDR2 is SVGEGT. The ends were cut back, 9 bases at V and 5 bases at J, with 14 bases in the middle. The CDR3 loop reads CASRSWGDQPQHF. For the CDR3, the DNA is TGTGCCAGTCGATCATGGGGCGATCAGCCCCAGCATTTT.

This clonotype was seen repeatedly, ten times or more. This chain connects TRBV9 to TRBJ1-4; D is ambiguous. V shed 0 bases and J shed 0 bases, with 6 bases lying between them. Germline V gene sequence: CDR1 SGDLS, CDR2 YYNGEE. This CDR3 region has 15 residues. The CDR3 spells CASSVGGATNEKLFF. DNA for the CDR3: TGTGCCAGCAGCGTAGGCGGAGCAACTAATGAAAAACTGTTTTTT.

This clonotype was seen many times. J is TRBJ2-2 and V is TRBV5-1, with 10 nucleotides matching TRBD1. Germline loops: CDR1 SGHRS, CDR2 YFSETQ. The CDR3 contains 17 residues. Trimming removed 3 bases from V and 6 bases from J; junction bases left unmatched: 11. The chain's CDR3 is CASSSGQGPPFSGELFF. CDR3 in DNA: TGCGCCAGCAGCTCGGGACAGGGGCCCCCTTTCTCCGGGGAGCTGTTTTTT.

In this sample, this clonotype turned up many times. The gene calls are TRBV7-8 and TRBJ2-7; D remains unclear. The CDR3 is made up of 13 amino acids. Germline V CDR1 and CDR2: SGHVS, FQNEAQ. Trimming shortened V by 4 bases and J by 6 bases, and 13 bases separated the two germline ends. This CDR3 is CASSSGWVPEQYF. The CDR3 region has the DNA TGTGCCAGCAGCTCCGGGTGGGTTCCCGAGCAGTACTTC.

This clonotype has just a few counts. The chain couples TRBV5-1 to TRBJ2-1, with TRBD2 matching 10 bases. CDR3 length equals 20 residues. CDR1 is SGHRS and CDR2 is YFSETQ in the germline V gene. With V trimmed by 0 bases and J by 5 bases, 17 bases remained unmatched. In DNA, the CDR3 is TGCGCCAGCAGCTTGGGCCTTATCGGGCTAGCGGGAGCGGGCGACAATGAGCAGTTCTTC. Protein sequence: CASSLGLIGLAGAGDNEQFF.

This clonotype was counted at least ten times. The chain links TRBV7-2 to TRBJ2-7, with 8 bases matching TRBD1. Per the germline V gene, CDR1 is SGHTA and CDR2 is FQGNSA. V shed 5 bases, J shed 4 bases, and the junction held 7 bases outside the gene matches. This CDR3 region has 14 residues. The CDR3 sequence is CASSHGTGPYEQYF. DNA of the CDR3: TGTGCCAGCAGCCACGGGACAGGACCGTACGAGCAGTACTTC.

This clonotype was observed a few times. The chain is built from TRBV7-8 and TRBJ1-3; D not resolved. Germline V gene lookup returns CDR1 SGHVS and CDR2 FQNEAQ. The CDR3 runs to 16 residues. The ends were cut back, 6 bases at V and 1 base at J, with 16 bases in the middle. DNA of the CDR3: TGTGCCAGCAGTCAATACGGTCGGGTTTCTGGAAACACCATATATTTT. It codes for CASSQYGRVSGNTIYF.